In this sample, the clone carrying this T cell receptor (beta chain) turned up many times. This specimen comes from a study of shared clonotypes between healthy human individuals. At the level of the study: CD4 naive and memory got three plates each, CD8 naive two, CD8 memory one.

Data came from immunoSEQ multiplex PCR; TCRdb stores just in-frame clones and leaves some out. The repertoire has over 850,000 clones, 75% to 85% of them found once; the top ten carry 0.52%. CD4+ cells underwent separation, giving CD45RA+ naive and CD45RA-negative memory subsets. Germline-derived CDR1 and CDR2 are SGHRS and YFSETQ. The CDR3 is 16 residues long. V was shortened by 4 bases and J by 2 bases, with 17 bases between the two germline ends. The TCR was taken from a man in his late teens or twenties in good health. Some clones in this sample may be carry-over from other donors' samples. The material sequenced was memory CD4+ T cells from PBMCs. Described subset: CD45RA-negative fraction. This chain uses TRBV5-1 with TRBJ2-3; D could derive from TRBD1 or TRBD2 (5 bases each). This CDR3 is CASSQPSGPYTDTQYF. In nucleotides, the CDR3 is TGCGCCAGCAGCCAACCTTCGGGGCCCTACACAGATACGCAGTATTTT.